A selection of T cell receptor beta chains follows, all from one sample in a study of identical twins' blood T cells. Via MiXCR, TCRdb re-called the 5' RACE reads, giving one row per CDR3 protein. The sample records 350,000 to 400,000 distinct CDR3 sequences, 28% being singletons. Source material: PBMCs. The receptors were gathered from a woman aged 18 to 50 in good health. CDR3s include the opening cysteine and the closing phenylalanine or tryptophan. D genes are given only for firm matches. Only part of the rows carry a size: once, few, many, or a class if the clone is expanded.

j_call d_call v_call clone_size cdr3_nt cdr3_aa
TRBJ2-2 TRBD2 TRBV2 . TGTGCCAGCAGTAAACTAGCGGGCACCGGGGAGCTGTTTTTT CASSKLAGTGELFF
TRBJ2-1 . TRBV20-1 few TGCAGTGCTAGGGCCGGCAACAATGAGCAGTTCTTC CSARAGNNEQFF
TRBJ2-7 . TRBV28 . TGTGCCGGCAGTATCAGGGTGATCTACGAGCAGTACTTC CAGSIRVIYEQYF
TRBJ1-3 . TRBV6-5 . TGTGCCAGCAGTTACTCGAACAGGGCTATCTCTGGAAACACCATATATTTT CASSYSNRAISGNTIYF
TRBJ1-3 . TRBV5-5 . TGTGCCAGCAGCTCCGCTGCGTTGGGGAGATCTGGAAACACCATATATTTT CASSSAALGRSGNTIYF
TRBJ1-1 . TRBV27 . TGTGCCAGCAGTTTTTTCGGTAGGGCACCACACACTGAAGCTTTCTTT CASSFFGRAPHTEAFF
TRBJ2-1 . TRBV4-1 many TGCGCCAGCAGCCAAGACAGGGGCACCTACAATGAGCAGTTCTTC CASSQDRGTYNEQFF
TRBJ2-3 . TRBV5-1 . TGCGCCAGCAGCTTTGAGGATACGCAGTATTTT CASSFEDTQYF
TRBJ1-2 . TRBV6-5 . TGTGCCAGCTCCGCCGGATGGGCAAACTATGGCTACACCTTC CASSAGWANYGYTF
TRBJ1-1 . TRBV28 . TGTGCCAGCAGTTTCCCCGGACAGTCGAACACTGAAGCTTTCTTT CASSFPGQSNTEAFF
TRBJ2-2 . TRBV27 many TGTGCCAGCAGTTTATCCCCCTCCGGGGAGCTGTTTTTT CASSLSPSGELFF
TRBJ1-4 TRBD1 TRBV7-9 . TGTGCCAGCAGCTTGGACAGGGGAGTTACAACTAATGAAAAACTGTTTTTT CASSLDRGVTTNEKLFF
TRBJ1-3 . TRBV12-3/TRBV12-4 . TGTGCCAGCAGTCCTATCCTCGGCGTAAACACCATATATTTT CASSPILGVNTIYF
TRBJ1-2 . TRBV21-1 few TGTGCCAGCAGCTCCTGCCGGGACAGGGGAATCCTTTCTGATGGCTACACCTTC CASSSCRDRGILSDGYTF
TRBJ1-5 . TRBV27 few TGTGCCAGCAGTTTAGCCGGGGCGAATCAGCCCCAGCATTTT CASSLAGANQPQHF
TRBJ1-5 TRBD1 TRBV20-1 . TGCAGTGCTGCGACAGGGACAGCAAGTAATCAGCCCCAGCATTTT CSAATGTASNQPQHF
TRBJ1-2 TRBD1 TRBV6-1 few TGTGCCAACTCTGAGGGGGCTAAGGGCTACACCTTC CANSEGAKGYTF
TRBJ1-1 . TRBV2 . TGTGCCAGTGAGGGATCGAACACTGAAGCTTTCTTT CASEGSNTEAFF
TRBJ1-1 . TRBV2 . TGTGCCAGCGGATTGGGGGGGGGAGCTTTCTTT CASGLGGGAFF
TRBJ2-2 . TRBV11-2 . TGTGCCAGCAGCTTAGAGCCGGGGGCTACCGGGGAGCTGTTTTTT CASSLEPGATGELFF
TRBJ1-5 . TRBV19 few TGTGCCAGTAGTCGGGCGGTGGAAATTGGGCCCCAGCATTTT CASSRAVEIGPQHF
TRBJ2-1 . TRBV20-1 . TGCAGTGCTAGAGGCCCGGGGCTAGATCACAACAATGAGCAGTTCTTC CSARGPGLDHNNEQFF
TRBJ1-5 . TRBV12-3/TRBV12-4 many TGTGCCAGCAGTTTTGATAGACAGCCCCAGCATTTT CASSFDRQPQHF
TRBJ1-5 . TRBV5-8 . TGTGCCAGCAGCAGGGACAAAAATCAGCCCCAGCATTTT CASSRDKNQPQHF
TRBJ1-5 . TRBV6-1 few TGTGCCAGCAGTGAAGTGGGGCACTTCAATCAGCCCCAGCATTTT CASSEVGHFNQPQHF
TRBJ1-4 TRBD1 TRBV4-2 few TGTGCCAGCAGCCAAGAAGAGGGCCAGGGGGCGAATGAAAAACTGTTTTTT CASSQEEGQGANEKLFF
TRBJ1-6 TRBD1 TRBV20-1 . TGCAGTGCCAGAGACCCGGGACAGGATTCTTCACCCCTCCACTTT CSARDPGQDSSPLHF
TRBJ1-5 . TRBV19 many TGTGCCAGTAGTATAGGTCGGGATCAGCCCCAGCATTTT CASSIGRDQPQHF
TRBJ1-4 . TRBV5-1 . TGCGCCAGATTTTCCCCGGGGGATGAAAAACTGTTTTTT CARFSPGDEKLFF
TRBJ1-4 . TRBV28 few TGTGCCAGCAGCCTAGGGACATCTCACTATGAAAAACTGTTTTTT CASSLGTSHYEKLFF
TRBJ1-4 TRBD1 TRBV20-1 . TGCAGTGCGCGATCCCGGGACAGGGTTGAAAAACTGTTTTTT CSARSRDRVEKLFF
TRBJ2-5 . TRBV4-3 . TGCGCCAGCAGCCAAAACCCATTCCAAGAGACCCAGTACTTC CASSQNPFQETQYF
TRBJ1-5 . TRBV21-1 . TGTGCCAGCAGCAAAATCCCTGGGACAGGGTCAAATCAGCCCCAGCATTTT CASSKIPGTGSNQPQHF
TRBJ2-3 TRBD2 TRBV9 few TGTGCCAGCAGCGTAGCTAGCGGGAGAATAGATACGCAGTATTTT CASSVASGRIDTQYF
TRBJ2-2 . TRBV29-1 . TGCAGCGTTAGTACCGCCCGGAATACCGGGGAGCTGTTTTTT CSVSTARNTGELFF
TRBJ1-1 TRBD1 TRBV11-2 . TGTGCCAGCAGCCTTACCTGGACAGGCAACACTGAAGCTTTCTTT CASSLTWTGNTEAFF
TRBJ2-3 . TRBV6-6 few TGTGCCAGCAGTTCGAGAACGGGAGATACGCAGTATTTT CASSSRTGDTQYF
TRBJ2-2 TRBD1 TRBV14 . TGTGTCAGCAGCAAGACAGGGGCCCAAACCGGGGAGCTGTTTTTT CVSSKTGAQTGELFF
TRBJ2-1 . TRBV7-2 many TGTGCCAGCAGCCCGACTATGCTGTCGGAGCAGTTCTTC CASSPTMLSEQFF
TRBJ2-1 TRBD2 TRBV15 few TGTGCCACCAGCAGAAGAGCGGGAAGTAATGAGCAGTTCTTC CATSRRAGSNEQFF
TRBJ1-1 . TRBV20-1 few TGCAGTGCGGGAACAGGGCGTGAAGCTTTCTTT CSAGTGREAFF
TRBJ2-3 TRBD2 TRBV2 . TGTGCCAGCAGTAAAGGACTAGCGGGAGTCACAGATACGGAGTATTTT CASSKGLAGVTDTEYF
TRBJ1-3 . TRBV29-1 . TGCAGCGTTGCTCAAGACTCTGGAAACACCATATATTTT CSVAQDSGNTIYF
TRBJ1-2 . TRBV3-1 . TGTGCCAGCAGCCAAGTAGTGAGGGTCTCAGGGGGCTACACCTTC CASSQVVRVSGGYTF
TRBJ1-1 TRBD1 TRBV7-9 . TGTGCCAGCAGCTACCGGATAACAGGGGTCACTGAAGCTTTCTTT CASSYRITGVTEAFF
TRBJ2-3 . TRBV2 . TGTGCCAGCAGTGACAGGGATGGGTTTTATACGCAGTATTTT CASSDRDGFYTQYF